The 24 T cell receptor beta chains below were found in one sample sequenced in a study of T cell responses to AZD1222 COVID-19 vaccine listed by TCRdb under 2021. The time point tag for this specimen amounts to: about 28 days (+/-7) after the second vaccine dose. Receptor amplification or capture employed the immunoSEQ multiplex PCR assay. TCRdb limited this immuneACCESS table to in-frame rearrangements with V and J called. A share of clones is missing; checked studies link under half to unresolved V genes, and the rest is unexplained. The sample table shows 15,000 or so clones, and 80% to 85% are seen once. The ten most abundant clones make up 13% to 15% of the sample. The sequencing here drew on peripheral blood, taken 28 days after the second AZD1222 dose. The receptors here all came from an adult who received the AZD1222 COVID-19 vaccine.

This clone came up a few times. The same CDR3 arises from other DNA sequences in this sample as well. This chain joins TRBV30 and TRBJ1-1; D is unresolved. V was pared by 1 base and J by 0 bases, with 6 bases between. The CDR3 consists of 13 residues. Germline V CDR1 and CDR2: GTSNPN, SVGIG (reference sequence). CDR3 nucleotide sequence: TGTGCCTGGAGTGCTGGGATGAACACTGAAGCTTTCTTT. It codes for CAWSAGMNTEAFF.

This clone was seen only a few times. The chain joins TRBV28 to TRBJ1-5; D is unresolved. The V end was cut by 7 bases, the J end by 2 bases, with 6 bases between. The CDR3 consists of 12 residues. Germline values: CDR1 MDHEN, CDR2 SYDVKM. The CDR3 reads CASTIRNQPQHF. The CDR3 region has the DNA TGTGCCAGCACTATTCGCAATCAGCCCCAGCATTTT. Supplemented by reference TRBV28 and TRBJ1-5, the full variable domain reads DVKVTQSSRYLVKRTGEKVFLECVQDMDHENMFWYRQDPGLGLRLIYFSYDVKMKEKGDIPEGYSVSREKKERFSLILESASTNQTSMYLCASTIRNQPQHFGDGTRLSIL.

The chain uses TRBV18 and TRBJ1-2, with 12 bases aligning to TRBD1. The germline CDR1 and CDR2 sequences are KGHSH and LQKENI. The CDR3 sequence is 15 residues long. The V segment lost 6 bases and the J segment 4 bases; nucleotides outside the gene matches: 6. Here the CDR3 reads CASSPRDRGLYGYTF. CDR3 nucleotides: TGTGCCAGCTCGCCCCGGGACAGGGGGCTCTATGGCTACACCTTC.

This chain links TRBV6-2 or TRBV6-3 with TRBJ1-5, with 9 bases identical to TRBD1. V lost 0 bases to trimming and J lost 6 bases; unmatched junction nucleotides: 6. Germline loops: CDR1 MNHEY, CDR2 SVGEGT. The CDR3 loop spans 16 amino acids. The CDR3, as DNA: TGTGCCAGCAGTTACTCGACGGGACAGGGCGTTCAGCCCCAGCATTTT. Translation gives CASSYSTGQGVQPQHF.

This clone appeared once. The CDR3 nucleotides read TGTGCCAGCAGCTTTATGGGGGCCTACGAGCAGTACTTC. It translates to CASSFMGAYEQYF. V and J are TRBV5-6 and TRBJ2-7; D is tentatively TRBD1 or TRBD2 (5 bases each). V was clipped by 2 bases and J by 2 bases, with 8 bases between them. The germline V gene encodes CDR1 SGHDT and CDR2 YYEEEE. The CDR3 is 13 amino acids. Variable domain in full (rest from reference TRBV5-6 and TRBJ2-7): DAGVTQSPTHLIKTRGQQVTLRCSPKSGHDTVSWYQQALGQGPQFIFQYYEEEERQRGNFPDRFSGHQFPNYSSELNVNALLLGDSALYLCASSFMGAYEQYFGPGTRLTVT.

V gene TRBV3-1 (or the pseudogene TRBV3-2) combines with J gene TRBJ1-1; D perhaps matches TRBD1 (6 bases). CDR3 length: 11 amino acids. Germline CDR1 reads LGHDT; CDR2 reads YNNKEL (reference sequence). V gave up 5 bases and J gave up 14 bases, with 15 bases separating them. The CDR3 spells CASSLQGLGFF. The DNA for the CDR3 is TGTGCCAGCAGCTTACAGGGCTTAGGGTTCTTT.

This chain links TRBV6-5 with TRBJ1-1, with D uncertain. CDR1 MNHEY and CDR2 SVGAGI come from the germline V gene. This CDR3 has 14 amino acids. Trimming pared 0 bases from V and 5 bases from J, leaving 10 bases between. CDR3: CASSYSLLGTEAFF. For the CDR3, the DNA is TGTGCCAGCAGTTACTCCCTCCTAGGAACTGAAGCTTTCTTT.

This chain links TRBV7-9 with TRBJ2-4; D may match TRBD1 or TRBD2 (6 bases each). The CDR3 is 17 amino acids. V was pared by 5 bases and J by 0 bases, with 17 bases between. Germline CDR1 is SEHNR and CDR2 is FQNEAQ (reference sequence). The chain's CDR3 is CASSPGRRGVAKNIQYF. The CDR3 nucleotides read TGTGCCAGCAGCCCAGGGAGGAGGGGGGTAGCCAAAAACATTCAGTACTTC.

The rearrangement links TRBV21-1 to TRBJ1-5. TRBV21-1 has pseudogene status. This CDR3 region has 17 residues. The CDR3 DNA is TGTGCCAGCAGCGCCACCTGGCAAAGACGGAACAATCAGCCCCAGCATTTT. It specifies CASSATWQRRNNQPQHF.

The V call is TRBV5-4, the J call TRBJ1-6, with 7 bases identical to TRBD1. The germline V gene has CDR1 SGHNT and CDR2 YYREEE (reference sequence). The CDR3 spans 15 residues. The trim removed 0 bases at V and 10 bases at J, leaving 7 bases unmatched. CDR3 protein: CASSLEGVRGSPLHF. The CDR3 DNA follows: TGTGCCAGCAGCTTGGAAGGGGTCAGGGGGTCACCCCTCCACTTT. Using reference TRBV5-4 and TRBJ1-6 for the parts outside the CDR3, the full variable domain is ETGVTQSPTHLIKTRGQQVTLRCSSQSGHNTVSWYQQALGQGPQFIFQYYREEENGRGNFPPRFSGLQFPNYSSELNVNALELDDSALYLCASSLEGVRGSPLHFGNGTRLTVT.

The chain couples TRBV6-6 to TRBJ2-7; weak D call: TRBD1 (6 bases). Germline V gene data show CDR1 as MNHNY and CDR2 as SVGAGI (reference sequence). The CDR3 length is 13 residues. Trimming removed 6 bases from V and 3 bases from J, with 12 bases in between. The CDR3 region is CASRQDSNYEQYF. The CDR3 nucleotides are TGTGCCAGCAGGCAGGACAGTAACTACGAGCAGTACTTC.

CDR3 coding DNA: TGTGCCAGCTCACCGGAACAGGGGTCGCGTTATGGCTACACCTTC. Translating gives CASSPEQGSRYGYTF. The rearrangement uses TRBV18 and TRBJ1-2, with 7 bases fitting TRBD1. V shed 3 bases, J shed 5 bases, and the junction held 9 bases outside the gene matches. This CDR3 is 15 amino acids long. Germline CDR1 is KGHSH and CDR2 is LQKENI.

On this clone itself: The junction differs from germline at one of its ends, possibly a read error. The V gene is TRBV7-9, the J gene TRBJ2-3; D remains unclear. The CDR3 extends over 14 amino acids. Per the germline V gene, CDR1 is SEHNR and CDR2 is FQNEAQ (reference sequence). For the CDR3, the DNA is TGTACCAGCACCCTAACCGTAGGCCCGAATACGCAGTATTTT. Its translation is CTSTLTVGPNTQYF.

The chain combines TRBV28 with TRBJ1-4, with D possibly TRBD1 on 6 matching bases. The CDR3 has 11 residues. Germline CDR1 is MDHEN and CDR2 is SYDVKM. Here the CDR3 DNA reads TGTGCTTACAGGGATCGGGAAAAACTGTTTTTT. Translating gives CAYRDREKLFF.

The chain has TRBV7-3 and TRBJ1-6, with TRBD1 identical over 8 bases. CDR1 is SGHTA, CDR2 FQGTGA, per germline. Germline trimming cut 1 base from V and 10 bases from J; bases unmatched to any gene: 3. The CDR3 consists of 14 residues. CDR3 protein: CASSLNRGGSPLHF. In nucleotides, the CDR3 is TGTGCCAGCAGCTTAAACAGGGGGGGATCACCCCTCCACTTT.

The V and J genes are TRBV11-2 and TRBJ2-7; TRBD2 might be the D (6 bases). The ends were cut back, 5 bases at V and 6 bases at J, with 14 bases in the middle. This CDR3 contains 13 residues. Germline values: CDR1 SGHAT, CDR2 FQNNGV. This CDR3 is CASSPEWGGEQYF. CDR3 in DNA: TGTGCCAGCAGCCCAGAGTGGGGAGGCGAGCAGTACTTC.

The chain has TRBV28 and TRBJ1-2; TRBD1 agrees at 10 bases. Germline CDR1 reads MDHEN; CDR2 reads SYDVKM. Trimming removed 6 bases from V and 6 bases from J; junction bases left unmatched: 7. This CDR3 is built from 14 residues. CDR3 in amino acids: CASRPTGGKDGYTF. The DNA of the CDR3 is TGTGCCAGCAGGCCGACAGGGGGCAAGGATGGCTACACCTTC.

CDR3 DNA: TGCAGTGCTAGACCCGCGAGTGAAGCTTTCTTT. Translation gives CSARPASEAFF. V gene TRBV20-1 combines with J gene TRBJ1-1; D remains ambiguous. Germline V CDR1 and CDR2: DFQATT, SNEGSKA (reference sequence). Trimming removed 2 bases at V and 7 bases at J, with 8 bases between. The CDR3 consists of 11 residues.

V and J are TRBV4-1 and TRBJ1-4; TRBD1 is a possible D gene (6 bases). V lost 3 bases, J lost 6 bases, and 11 bases lay in between. This CDR3 is 14 amino acids long. Germline CDR1 MGHRA, CDR2 YSYEKL. The CDR3 spells CASSQQQGDEKLFF. DNA of the CDR3: TGCGCCAGCAGCCAGCAACAGGGAGATGAAAAACTGTTTTTT.

The chain carries TRBV13 and TRBJ2-5, with D hard to call. CDR3 size: 13 residues. CDR1 PRHDT and CDR2 FYEKMQ come from the germline V gene (reference sequence). Trimming left V 6 bases short and J 0 bases short, with 8 bases between. This chain's CDR3 is CASSYDNQETQYF. The CDR3 coding sequence is TGTGCCAGCAGTTACGACAACCAAGAGACCCAGTACTTC.

This chain joins TRBV2 and TRBJ1-2, with TRBD1 matching over 7 bases. The CDR3 length is 13 residues. Germline CDR1 is SNHLY and CDR2 is FYNNEI. The V and J ends lost 9 bases and 4 bases, in that order; junction bases with no gene match: 8. The CDR3 DNA reads TGTGCCAGGTCCTCACAGGGGAGCTATGGCTACACCTTC. It yields the protein CARSSQGSYGYTF. Filled out from reference TRBV2 and TRBJ1-2, the complete variable domain reads EPEVTQTPSHQVTQMGQEVILRCVPISNHLYFYWYRQILGQKVEFLVSFYNNEISEKSEIFDDQFSVERPDGSNFTLKIRSTKLEDSAMYFCARSSQGSYGYTFGSGTRLTVV.

For the CDR3, the DNA is TGTGCCAGCAGTTACAGGTTGAACACTGAAGCTTTCTTT. Translation gives CASSYRLNTEAFF. This chain connects TRBV6-5 to TRBJ1-1, with D uncertain. This CDR3 contains 13 residues. Trimming cost V 2 bases and J 0 bases, with 4 bases left between them. From germline, CDR1 is MNHEY and CDR2 SVGAGI.

The V gene is TRBV2, the J gene TRBJ2-3; 9 bases are a match to TRBD2. There are 15 residues in the CDR3. Per the germline V gene, CDR1 is SNHLY and CDR2 is FYNNEI. Germline trimming cut 4 bases from V and 5 bases from J; bases unmatched to any gene: 7. In nucleotides, the CDR3 is TGTGCCAGCAGTGTCGAGCGGGGGGAGGGAGATACGCAGTATTTT. Amino acid sequence: CASSVERGEGDTQYF. The whole variable domain, remainder taken from reference TRBV2 and TRBJ2-3, is EPEVTQTPSHQVTQMGQEVILRCVPISNHLYFYWYRQILGQKVEFLVSFYNNEISEKSEIFDDQFSVERPDGSNFTLKIRSTKLEDSAMYFCASSVERGEGDTQYFGPGTRLTVL.

The chain is built from TRBV5-4 and TRBJ1-3; TRBD1 might be the D (6 bases). Trimming removed 0 bases at V and 9 bases at J, with 13 bases between. The CDR3 is 14 amino acids. The germline V gene encodes CDR1 SGHNT and CDR2 YYREEE (reference sequence). Here the CDR3 reads CASSLDQGTGTIYF. CDR3 bases: TGTGCCAGCAGCTTGGATCAGGGGACTGGCACCATATATTTT.